This T cell receptor (beta chain) emerged from a study of T cell repertoires in aging, cancer and after chemotherapy. Background on the study: Donors were grouped into six age bands spanning 30 or younger through 70 or older.

Peripheral blood genomic DNA, not sorted cells or RNA, was the template. Multiplex touch-down PCR with TRB-A/B primers amplified rearranged V-D-J TRB sequences. Via MiXCR, TCRdb re-called the multiplex PCR reads, giving one row per CDR3 protein. The sample lists around 2,200 distinct CDR3 sequences, over 40% occurring once. Whole-study findings and limits: The repertoire data cannot show anything about immunological memory following chemotherapy. Across the chemotherapy interval, each cancer cohort showed higher median generation probability, suggesting thymic rebound. In healthy donors, age-related TCR diversity loss mainly reflected lost richness.

Concerning this clonotype itself: Its matching antigen is unknown.

V was shortened by 3 bases and J by 9 bases, with 18 bases between the two germline ends. There are 16 residues in the CDR3. Germline values: CDR1 LNHNV, CDR2 YYDKDF (reference sequence). This receptor was obtained from a human donor with a solid tumor. This rearrangement joins TRBV15 to TRBJ1-6; D may be TRBD1 (6 bases). Sequenced sample: blood. CDR3 DNA: TGTGCCACCAGCAGGGGGGGGCAGGCGGTCAGTTCACCCCTCCACTTT. This codes for CATSRGGQAVSSPLHF.